This T cell receptor beta chain is from a study of blood T cell repertoires in COVID-19. On the study more broadly: COVID-19 samples from acute and convalescent phases originated in the United States, Italy and Spain.

It was during active infection that Seattle patients were enrolled and then longitudinally followed. Original analysis: Using reference gene primer amplification, nucleated cell counts were estimated. Sequencing was performed with immunoSEQ multiplex PCR; in TCRdb, only in-frame clones are kept and a portion is missing. V, J and clone size reflect that table, while D and trimming were determined from the DNA. Altogether 300,000 to 350,000 clones are present, under 90% being singletons, with the ten largest covering less than 3%. This clonotype originated in a woman aged 25-40 years with COVID-19, enrolled during active disease. The sequenced material came from peripheral blood.

The CDR3 coding sequence is TGTGCCAGCAGTGAACAACAAGGGACCGGGAGTTCACCCCTCCACTTT. Protein sequence: CASSEQQGTGSSPLHF. V gene TRBV6-1 combines with J gene TRBJ1-6; D is possibly TRBD1 (5 bases). Trimming removed 2 bases from V and 9 bases from J, with 17 bases in between. The germline V gene has CDR1 MNHNS and CDR2 SASEGT. The CDR3 is 16 amino acids.